This T cell receptor (beta chain) comes out of a study of graft-versus-host responses after intestinal transplantation. Study details: Transplant types were multivisceral, liver-intestinal, or isolated intestinal.

V was clipped by 5 bases and J by 5 bases, with 13 bases between them. The V gene's germline CDR1 is SQVTM and CDR2 ANQGSEA. This CDR3 has 13 residues. Method: immunoSEQ multiplex PCR; TCRdb's copy keeps in-frame clones and lacks some. The sample yields about 20,000 clones, 35% to 40% seen once. The receptor comes from a human patient who received an intestinal transplant. The input for sequencing was alloreactive CD4+ T cells from a mixed lymphocyte reaction culture, taken before intestinal transplant. Subset specified: CFSE-low proliferating T cells sorted from approximately 6-day pre-transplant mixed lymphocyte reaction (GvH or HvG direction). The gene calls are TRBV29-1 and TRBJ1-5, with a weak D call TRBD1 (5 bases). This chain's CDR3 is CSVSRGTYQPQHF. The CDR3 region has the DNA TGCAGCGTTTCTAGGGGTACATATCAGCCCCAGCATTTT. Complete variable domain (other parts from reference TRBV29-1 and TRBJ1-5): SAVISQKPSRDICQRGTSLTIQCQVDSQVTMMFWYRQQPGQSLTLIATANQGSEATYESGFVIDKFPISRPNLTFSTLTVSNMSPEDSSIYLCSVSRGTYQPQHFGDGTRLSIL.